This passage covers 7 T cell receptor beta chains from one sample sequenced in a study of cytomegalovirus exposure and HLA in healthy donors. The primer mix had 60 Vbeta and 13 Jbeta primers. Libraries were prepared by immunoSEQ multiplex PCR; TCRdb keeps only in-frame clonotypes and omits some of them. The sample has around 96,000 clones; approximately 76% are singletons. Sample: PBMCs. The receptors shown here come from a young man in good health and CMV-seropositive.

This chain links TRBV30 with TRBJ1-1; D is ambiguous. Germline-derived CDR1 and CDR2 are GTSNPN and SVGIG (reference sequence). CDR3 length: 15 amino acids. V lost 4 bases and J 0 bases, leaving 15 bases between the germline ends. CDR3 DNA sequence: TGTGCCTGGAAGCTCGACGGGAGCTTGAACACTGAAGCTTTCTTT. Its translation is CAWKLDGSLNTEAFF.

The chain recombines TRBV6-5 with TRBJ2-2, with 9 bases that match TRBD1. The CDR3 has 16 residues. V was pared by 0 bases and J by 6 bases, with 5 bases of the junction left unmatched. Germline CDR1 and CDR2: MNHEY and SVGAGI. The CDR3 here is CASSYSTQGASGELFF. The CDR3 DNA follows: TGTGCCAGCAGTTACTCGACACAGGGGGCCTCCGGGGAGCTGTTTTTT.

This clone was observed a single time. The rearrangement joins TRBV18 to TRBJ2-5, with 12 bases identical to TRBD1. The CDR3 length is 16 residues. The V gene's germline CDR1 is KGHSH and CDR2 LQKENI. With V trimmed by 2 bases and J by 5 bases, 6 bases remained unmatched. The CDR3: CASSPTGTGGTETQYF. In DNA, the CDR3 is TGTGCCAGCTCACCAACCGGGACAGGGGGCACGGAGACCCAGTACTTC.

The rearrangement uses TRBV9 and TRBJ1-1; tentatively, D is TRBD1 (5 bases). The CDR3 totals 15 residues. V lost 0 bases to trimming and J lost 4 bases, with 13 bases between them. In germline, CDR1 is SGDLS, CDR2 YYNGEE. CDR3 coding DNA: TGTGCCAGCAGCGTAGACGGGCAGGGTATCACTGAAGCTTTCTTT. Residues: CASSVDGQGITEAFF.

Written as DNA, the CDR3 is TGTGCCAGTAGTATTCTAGGAGACAGGGGCTACGAGCAGTACTTC. The encoded protein is CASSILGDRGYEQYF. The J gene is TRBJ2-7, the V gene TRBV19; 8 positions agree with TRBD1. The CDR3 contains 15 residues. J was trimmed by 3 bases and V by 3 bases; bases with no gene match: 7. The germline gives CDR1 LNHDA, CDR2 SQIVND (reference sequence).

The chain uses TRBV29-1 and TRBJ2-7, with D possibly matching TRBD1 (5 bases). Germline values: CDR1 SQVTM, CDR2 ANQGSEA. V was shortened by 7 bases and J by 1 base, with 11 bases between the two germline ends. This CDR3 has 12 residues. The CDR3 nucleotides are TGCAGCGCAGGGCTGGGGTCCTACGAGCAGTACTTC. Translated, it gives CSAGLGSYEQYF.

This chain joins TRBV27 and TRBJ1-2; D may be TRBD1 (5 bases). CDR1 is MNHEY and CDR2 is SMNVEV in the germline V gene (reference sequence). With 3 bases removed from V and 5 bases from J, the gap between germline ends came to 10 bases. This CDR3 contains 13 residues. CDR3 loop: CASSFDRIYGYTF. CDR3 DNA: TGTGCCAGCAGTTTCGACAGAATTTATGGCTACACCTTC.